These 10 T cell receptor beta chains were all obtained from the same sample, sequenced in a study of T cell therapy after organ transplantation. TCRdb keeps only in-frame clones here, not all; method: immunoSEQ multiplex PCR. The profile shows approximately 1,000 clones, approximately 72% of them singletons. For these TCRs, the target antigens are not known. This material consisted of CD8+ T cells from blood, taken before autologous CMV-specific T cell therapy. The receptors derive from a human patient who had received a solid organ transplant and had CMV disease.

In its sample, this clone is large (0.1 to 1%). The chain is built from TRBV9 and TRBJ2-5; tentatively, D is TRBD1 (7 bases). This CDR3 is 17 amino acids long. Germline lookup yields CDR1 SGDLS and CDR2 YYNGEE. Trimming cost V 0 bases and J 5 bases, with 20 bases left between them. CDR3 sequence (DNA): TGTGCCAGCAGCGTAGGGAGGACAGGAGGGTTTGGGGAGACCCAGTACTTC. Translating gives CASSVGRTGGFGETQYF.

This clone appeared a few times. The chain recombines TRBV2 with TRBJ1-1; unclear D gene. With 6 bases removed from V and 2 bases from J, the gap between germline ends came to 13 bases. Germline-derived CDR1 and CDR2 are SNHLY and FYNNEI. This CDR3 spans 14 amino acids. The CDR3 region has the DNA TGTGCCAGCAGATTTACAGTGGGAAACACTGAAGCTTTCTTT. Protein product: CASRFTVGNTEAFF.

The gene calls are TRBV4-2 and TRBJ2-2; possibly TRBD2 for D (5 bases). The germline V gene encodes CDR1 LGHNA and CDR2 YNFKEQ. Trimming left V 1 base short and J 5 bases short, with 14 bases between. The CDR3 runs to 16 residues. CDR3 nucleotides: TGTGCCAGCAGCCAAGGAGTCCTAGCCGGAACCGGGGAGCTGTTTTTT. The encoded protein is CASSQGVLAGTGELFF.

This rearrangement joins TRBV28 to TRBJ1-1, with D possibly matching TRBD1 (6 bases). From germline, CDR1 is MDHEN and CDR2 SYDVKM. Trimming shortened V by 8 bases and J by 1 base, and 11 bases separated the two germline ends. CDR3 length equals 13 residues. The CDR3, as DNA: TGTGCCAGCGGCCCAGGGGCGAACACTGAAGCTTTCTTT. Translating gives CASGPGANTEAFF. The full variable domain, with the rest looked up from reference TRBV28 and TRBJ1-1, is DVKVTQSSRYLVKRTGEKVFLECVQDMDHENMFWYRQDPGLGLRLIYFSYDVKMKEKGDIPEGYSVSREKKERFSLILESASTNQTSMYLCASGPGANTEAFFGQGTRLTVV.

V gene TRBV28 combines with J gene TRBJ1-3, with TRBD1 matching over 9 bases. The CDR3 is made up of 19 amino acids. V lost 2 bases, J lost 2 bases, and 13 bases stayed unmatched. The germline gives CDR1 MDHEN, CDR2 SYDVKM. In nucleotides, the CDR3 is TGTGCCAGCAGTTTAGTCCCCTGGACCGGGACAGGGCCTGGAAACACCATATATTTT. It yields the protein CASSLVPWTGTGPGNTIYF.

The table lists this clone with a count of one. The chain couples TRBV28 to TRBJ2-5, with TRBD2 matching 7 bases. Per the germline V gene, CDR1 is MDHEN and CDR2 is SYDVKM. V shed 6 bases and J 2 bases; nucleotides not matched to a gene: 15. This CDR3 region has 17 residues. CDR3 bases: TGTGCCAGCAGCCAACCTGTGACTAGCTGGGGGCAAGAGACCCAGTACTTC. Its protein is CASSQPVTSWGQETQYF.

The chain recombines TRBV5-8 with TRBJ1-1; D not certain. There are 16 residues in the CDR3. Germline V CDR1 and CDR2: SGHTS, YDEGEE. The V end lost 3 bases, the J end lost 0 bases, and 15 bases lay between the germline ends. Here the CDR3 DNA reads TGTGCCAGCAGCTCTTCCACGTGGGGAATGAACACTGAAGCTTTCTTT. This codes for CASSSSTWGMNTEAFF.

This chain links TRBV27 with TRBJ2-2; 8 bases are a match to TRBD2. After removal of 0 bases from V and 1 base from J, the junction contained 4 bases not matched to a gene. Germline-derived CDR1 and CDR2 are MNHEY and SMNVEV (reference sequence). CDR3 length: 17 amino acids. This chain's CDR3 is CASSLSSGRWNTGELFF. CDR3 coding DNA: TGTGCCAGCAGTTTATCGAGCGGGAGATGGAACACCGGGGAGCTGTTTTTT.

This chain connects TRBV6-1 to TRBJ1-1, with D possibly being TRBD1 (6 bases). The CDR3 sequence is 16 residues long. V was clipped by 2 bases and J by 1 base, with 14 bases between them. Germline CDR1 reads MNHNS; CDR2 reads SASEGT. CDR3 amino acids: CASSEREGRGNTEAFF. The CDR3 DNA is TGTGCCAGCAGTGAACGAGAAGGCAGGGGGAACACTGAAGCTTTCTTT.

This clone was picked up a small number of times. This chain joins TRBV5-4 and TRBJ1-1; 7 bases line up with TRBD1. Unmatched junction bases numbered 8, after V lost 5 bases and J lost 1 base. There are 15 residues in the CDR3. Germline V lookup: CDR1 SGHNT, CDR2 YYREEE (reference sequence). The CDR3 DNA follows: TGTGCCAGCAGGCTAGGGGGCGCGGCGAACACTGAAGCTTTCTTT. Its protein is CASRLGGAANTEAFF.